The rows below give T cell receptor beta chains drawn from one sample of a study of PD-1 blockade in classical Hodgkin lymphoma. The data were produced by immunoSEQ multiplex PCR, yet TCRdb's version contains in-frame clones alone and is incomplete. In the table there are over 60,000 clones, under 95% of which are singletons. Source: peripheral blood mononuclear cells (PBMCs), taken before the fourth cycle of nivolumab. These receptors originate from a human donor with classical Hodgkin lymphoma. Both conserved end residues are part of each CDR3. D genes are given only for firm matches. A row's size may be missing; if present it is once, few, many or a size class.

J gene	V gene	D gene	clone size	CDR3 DNA	CDR3 protein
TRBJ1-2	TRBV5-4	NA	NA	TGTGCCAGCAGCTTGGACGGTTCCAACCAGGGCTATGGCTACACCTTC	CASSLDGSNQGYGYTF
TRBJ1-1	TRBV6-5	TRBD1	NA	TGTGCCAGCGTCCCCGGACAGGGGAGCACTGAAGCTTTCTTT	CASVPGQGSTEAFF
TRBJ2-1	TRBV9	TRBD2	NA	TGTGCCAGCAGCCCCCAGGGACTAGCGGGGGATGAGCAGTTCTTC	CASSPQGLAGDEQFF
TRBJ2-7	TRBV5-5	TRBD2	NA	TGTGCCAGCAGCTCACTAGCGGGGGGCCCTTACGAGCAGTACTTC	CASSSLAGGPYEQYF
TRBJ1-1	TRBV6-5	NA	NA	TGTGCCAGCAGTTACCGGGCAGGGGAAGCTTTCTTT	CASSYRAGEAFF
TRBJ1-1	TRBV29-1	NA	NA	TGCAGCGTTCTCGGCTTGAACACTGAAGCTTTCTTT	CSVLGLNTEAFF
TRBJ2-3	TRBV28	TRBD1	NA	TGTGCCAGCAAAGGACAGGGGGCGGGCACAGATACGCAGTATTTT	CASKGQGAGTDTQYF
TRBJ1-3	TRBV6-5	NA	NA	TGTGCCAGCAGTCCATCGGAACACACCATATATTTT	CASSPSEHTIYF
TRBJ2-7	TRBV5-6	TRBD2	NA	TGTGCCAGCAGCCCGGGAGGGAGAGAGCAGTACTTC	CASSPGGREQYF
TRBJ2-1	TRBV4-1	NA	NA	TGCGCCAGCAGCCAGAACTACCTCGATGAGCAGTTCTTC	CASSQNYLDEQFF
TRBJ2-1	TRBV7-6	NA	NA	TGTGCCAGCAGCTTCGTGGCTGTGTCACACTCCTACAATGAGCAGTTCTTC	CASSFVAVSHSYNEQFF
TRBJ2-1	TRBV6-6	TRBD2	NA	TGTGCCAGCAGTTACTGGGGGGGATTTAAGAATGAGCAGTTCTTC	CASSYWGGFKNEQFF
TRBJ2-5	TRBV11-2	NA	NA	TGTGCCAGCACCCTGGGGGAGACCCAGTACTTC	CASTLGETQYF
TRBJ1-2	TRBV30	NA	NA	TGTGCCTGGAGTGGCGGGGGTAACCATGGCTACACCTTC	CAWSGGGNHGYTF
TRBJ1-4	TRBV7-9	NA	NA	TGTGCCAGCAGTTCACCTCAGGGACGGGAGGAAAAACTGTTTTTT	CASSSPQGREEKLFF
TRBJ2-5	TRBV5-1	TRBD2	NA	TGCGCCAGCAGCCTTAGACTAGCGGGTAGAGAAGAGACCCAGTACTTC	CASSLRLAGREETQYF
TRBJ1-1	TRBV29-1	NA	NA	TGCAGCGTTCGATTGTTGGGGGAAGGACATGAAGCTTTCTTT	CSVRLLGEGHEAFF
TRBJ1-3	TRBV6-1	NA	NA	TGTGCCAGCAGCGGGACACCTTTGGAAAACACCATATATTTT	CASSGTPLENTIYF
TRBJ2-2	TRBV19	NA	NA	TGTGCCAGTAGTCCGCGACAGTCTTACGGGGAGCTGTTTTTT	CASSPRQSYGELFF
TRBJ2-7	TRBV13	NA	NA	TGTGCCAGCAGCTATAGCCCCGGACGATCGTACGAGCAGTACTTC	CASSYSPGRSYEQYF
TRBJ2-2	TRBV6-1	TRBD1	NA	TGTGCCAGCAAGGGGACAGCGAACACCGGGGAGCTGTTTTTT	CASKGTANTGELFF
TRBJ2-2	TRBV28	TRBD1	NA	TGTGCCAGCACAACCCAGGGGGCCGGGGAGCTGTTTTTT	CASTTQGAGELFF
TRBJ2-7	TRBV9	TRBD1	NA	TGTGCCAGCAGCACCGGACAGGGGGGCTACGAGCAGTACTTC	CASSTGQGGYEQYF
TRBJ2-3	TRBV7-2	TRBD2	NA	TGTGCCAGCAGCTTAACCCCCCTCCGGGGGGGGGCAGATACGCAGTATTTT	CASSLTPLRGGADTQYF
TRBJ2-2	TRBV5-4	NA	once	TGTGCCAGCAGCCGCTCCCTACAGGATACGAACACCGGGGAGCTGTTTTTT	CASSRSLQDTNTGELFF
TRBJ2-1	TRBV10-3	TRBD2	medium-sized	TGTGCCATCAGCGAGGGGACTAGCGGGGTCAGCTCCTACAATGAGCAGTTCTTC	CAISEGTSGVSSYNEQFF
TRBJ2-5	TRBV7-9	NA	NA	TGTGCCAGCAGCCCGCTCGAGACCCAGTACTTC	CASSPLETQYF
TRBJ1-2	TRBV5-5	NA	once	TGTGCCAGCAGCTTAGGGTTTACTAACTATGGCTACACCTTC	CASSLGFTNYGYTF
TRBJ1-1	TRBV7-6	NA	NA	TGTGCCAGCAGCTTAACCCCCATTAGGGCACCGAACACTGAAGCTTTCTTT	CASSLTPIRAPNTEAFF
TRBJ1-2	TRBV5-4	TRBD1	NA	TGTGCCAGCAGCTTGGAGGGGTCGGGACAGGGTTCTCGGGGCTACACCTTC	CASSLEGSGQGSRGYTF
TRBJ2-2	TRBV5-1	NA	once	TGCGCCAGCAGCTTCGCAGGGGCGAACACCGGGGAGCTGTTTTTT	CASSFAGANTGELFF
TRBJ1-6	TRBV6-5	NA	NA	TGTGCCAGCAGTTATTACGGTTCACCCCTCCACTTT	CASSYYGSPLHF
TRBJ1-5	TRBV4-1	NA	NA	TGCGCCAGCAGCCAACCGGGTCGTAATCAGCCCCAGCATTTT	CASSQPGRNQPQHF
TRBJ1-1	TRBV5-1	NA	NA	TGCGCCAGCAGCTTGGTGGGAAATGTCGACACTGAAGCTTTCTTT	CASSLVGNVDTEAFF
TRBJ1-3	TRBV6-6	NA	NA	TGTGCCAGCAGTTTCCAAACCGGGGGGGGTGGAAACACCATATATTTT	CASSFQTGGGGNTIYF
TRBJ1-2	TRBV4-1	NA	NA	TGCGCCAGCAGCCTGATAGCTAACTATGGCTACACCTTC	CASSLIANYGYTF
TRBJ2-7	TRBV29-1	NA	NA	TGCAGCGCCAGGACAGCTAACTACGAGCAGTACTTC	CSARTANYEQYF
TRBJ1-4	TRBV6-1	TRBD1	NA	TGTGCCAGCTTTGGGGACAGGATAAATGAAAAACTGTTTTTT	CASFGDRINEKLFF
TRBJ2-2	TRBV6-5	NA	NA	TGTGCCAGCAGCCCTGACCGGGCCAACGGGGAGCTGTTTTTT	CASSPDRANGELFF
TRBJ1-6	TRBV9	NA	NA	TGTGCCAGCAGCGAGGGGCCCCCGGGGGGCTCACCCCTCCACTTT	CASSEGPPGGSPLHF
TRBJ2-6	TRBV6-5	NA	NA	TGTGCCAGCAGCCCAGGGTCTGGGGCCAACGTCCTGACTTTC	CASSPGSGANVLTF
TRBJ1-5	TRBV30	NA	few	TGTGCCTGGAGCGGGGGGACGAATCAGCCCCAGCATTTT	CAWSGGTNQPQHF
TRBJ2-3	TRBV27	TRBD2	NA	TGTGCCAGCTATCCTAACGGGGGGGCCTCAGATACGCAGTATTTT	CASYPNGGASDTQYF
TRBJ1-2	TRBV2	NA	few	TGTGCCAGCAGTGTTTTGTCCGGGGTCTATGAGGGCTACACCTTC	CASSVLSGVYEGYTF
TRBJ2-1	TRBV11-2	NA	NA	TGTGCCAGCAGCTTAGGGCGGGCGGTGAATGAGCAGTTCTTC	CASSLGRAVNEQFF
TRBJ1-2	TRBV6-5	NA	NA	TGTGCCAGCAGTTCTCGGAATGGCTACACCTTC	CASSSRNGYTF
TRBJ2-1	TRBV11-3	TRBD2	NA	TGTGCCAGCAGCCCCGAGCGGGGGGTTCGGGAAGATGAGCAGTTCTTC	CASSPERGVREDEQFF
TRBJ2-2	TRBV6-5	NA	once	TGTGCCAGCAGTTACTCGACGGGGGCGGTCGGGGAGCTGTTTTTT	CASSYSTGAVGELFF
TRBJ1-6	TRBV9	NA	few	TGTGCCAGCAGCGTAGGTAGTGGCAGTGGGTCACCCCTCCACTTT	CASSVGSGSGSPLHF
TRBJ1-1	TRBV6-5	NA	NA	TGTGCCAGCAGTTACTACGGGGCGGTTGAAGCTTTCTTT	CASSYYGAVEAFF
TRBJ2-2	TRBV12-2	NA	once	TGTGCAAGTCGCTCCCACGGCTGGGACGGGGGCCAAGGTGGGGAGCTGTTTTTT	CASRSHGWDGGQGGELFF
TRBJ1-2	TRBV10-3	TRBD1	NA	TGTGCCATCAGACTAGGGACAGGGGGGATATATGGCTACACCTTC	CAIRLGTGGIYGYTF
TRBJ1-1	TRBV7-6	NA	few	TGTGCCAGCAGCTCTTGGCAGGACGAAGCTTTCTTT	CASSSWQDEAFF
TRBJ2-7	TRBV7-9	NA	NA	TGTGCCAGCAGCTCCCAGTACGAGCAGTACTTC	CASSSQYEQYF
TRBJ1-2	TRBV25-1	TRBD1	NA	TGTGCCAGCAGTCTTTCAGGGGGCGCGAACAACTATGGCTACACCTTC	CASSLSGGANNYGYTF